This T cell receptor (beta chain) was sequenced during a study of regulatory T cells. In its sample, this clone was seen once. Its antigen remains unidentified. Patients aged 2 to 39 years had fewer naive T cells. CD4+ cells were sorted into CD25-high CD127-low regulatory cells and CD25-low CD127-high conventional cells. V dropped 7 bases and J dropped 2; count of bases not matched to a gene: 8. The CDR3 has 14 residues. Germline V gene lookup returns CDR1 MNHNS and CDR2 SASEGT. Primers: 52 TRBV forward and 13 TRBJ reverse. Profiling relied on immunoSEQ multiplex PCR, and the TCRdb table lists in-frame clones only, not all of them. The repertoire holds some 3,400 clones, about 94% seen once, with 3.4% in the top ten. Findings and caveats of the study: Regulatory T-cell repertoire restriction differed between patients, peaking in the two most autoimmune. In CD3G deficiency, regulatory T cells had lower Shannon diversity than autologous conventional CD4+ and control regulatory cells.

The source is a young adult with CD3G deficiency. Specimen: CD4+ Tregs sorted from blood. The chain is built from TRBV6-1 and TRBJ2-7, with 7 bases identical to TRBD2. The CDR3 nucleotides are TGTGCCAGCACGTTAACCGGGGGGACCTACGAGCAGTACTTC. Translation: CASTLTGGTYEQYF.